The clone carrying this TCR beta chain showed up just a few times. Time point noted: pre-sensitization, week 0. Treatment reported: therapeutic diphenylcyclopropenone sensitization with weekly scalp DPC. The record originates from a study of human T cells and chemical hapten exposure. In germline, CDR1 is LGHDT, CDR2 YNNKEL (reference sequence). The CDR3 sequence is 15 residues long. Deletions cut 0 bases from V and 0 bases from J, with 8 bases between. TCRdb ran MiXCR on the RACE reads and lists one entry per CDR3 protein. The table shows 180,000 or so distinct CDR3 sequences, with just under 30% occurring only once.

The chain joins TRBV3-1 to TRBJ1-2; weak D call: TRBD1 (6 bases). The receptor was isolated from a woman aged 25 to 39 with alopecia areata. Some clones in this sample may be carry-over from other donors' samples. The sequencing here drew on whole blood, taken in connection with sensitization to the hapten diphenylcyclopropenone (DPC). CDR3 DNA sequence: TGTGCCAGCAGCCAAGAAAGGACAGCTAACTATGGCTACACCTTC. Encoded protein: CASSQERTANYGYTF.